This T cell receptor beta chain was identified during a study of control samples from healthy donors and cancer patients. The CDR3 is 14 amino acids. With 1 base removed from V and 5 bases from J, the gap between germline ends came to 12 bases. From germline, CDR1 is SGHKS and CDR2 YYEKEE (reference sequence). The assay was immunoSEQ multiplex PCR, and TCRdb's table has in-frame clones only and misses some. Of some 87,000 clones listed, 90% to 95% are singletons. The sequencing sample was made of blood. The TCR originated in a young man in good health. The chain couples TRBV5-5 to TRBJ1-2, with D possibly TRBD1 on 6 matching bases. As DNA, the CDR3 is TGTGCCAGCAGCTTGACAGGGCCAGTATATGGCTACACCTTC. Its translation: CASSLTGPVYGYTF. Drawing the rest from reference TRBV5-5 and TRBJ1-2, the complete variable domain is DAGVTQSPTHLIKTRGQQVTLRCSPISGHKSVSWYQQVLGQGPQFIFQYYEKEERGRGNFPDRFSARQFPNYSSELNVNALLLGDSALYLCASSLTGPVYGYTFGSGTRLTVV.